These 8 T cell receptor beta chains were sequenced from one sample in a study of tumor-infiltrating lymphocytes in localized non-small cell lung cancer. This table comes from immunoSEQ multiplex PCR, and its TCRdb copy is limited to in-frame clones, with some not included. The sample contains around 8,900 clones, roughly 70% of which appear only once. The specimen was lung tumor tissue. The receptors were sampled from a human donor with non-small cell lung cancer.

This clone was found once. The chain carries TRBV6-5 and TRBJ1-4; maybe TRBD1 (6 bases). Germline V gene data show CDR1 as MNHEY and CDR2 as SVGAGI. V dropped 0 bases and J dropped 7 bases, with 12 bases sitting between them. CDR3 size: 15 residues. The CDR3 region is CASSYSGGASEKLFF. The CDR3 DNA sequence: TGTGCCAGCAGTTACTCGGGGGGGGCTAGTGAAAAACTGTTTTTT.

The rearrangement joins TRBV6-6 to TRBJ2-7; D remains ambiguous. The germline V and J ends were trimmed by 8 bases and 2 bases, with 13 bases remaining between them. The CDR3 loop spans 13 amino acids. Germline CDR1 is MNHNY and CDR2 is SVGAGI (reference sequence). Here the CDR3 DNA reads TGTGCCAGCCTCCGGGTTTGGCCCTACGAGCAGTACTTC. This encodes CASLRVWPYEQYF.

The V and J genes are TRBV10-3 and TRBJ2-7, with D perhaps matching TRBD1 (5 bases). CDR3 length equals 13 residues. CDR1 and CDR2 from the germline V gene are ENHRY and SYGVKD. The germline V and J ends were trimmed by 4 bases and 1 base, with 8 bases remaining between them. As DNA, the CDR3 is TGTGCCATCAGTGCTCAGGGATCCTACGAGCAGTACTTC. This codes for CAISAQGSYEQYF.

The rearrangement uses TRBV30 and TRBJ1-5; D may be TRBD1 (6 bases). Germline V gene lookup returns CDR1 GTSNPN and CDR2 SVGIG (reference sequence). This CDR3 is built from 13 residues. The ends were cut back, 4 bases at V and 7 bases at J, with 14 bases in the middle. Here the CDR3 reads CAWKSQGSQPQHF. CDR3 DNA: TGTGCCTGGAAATCACAGGGCTCCCAGCCCCAGCATTTT.

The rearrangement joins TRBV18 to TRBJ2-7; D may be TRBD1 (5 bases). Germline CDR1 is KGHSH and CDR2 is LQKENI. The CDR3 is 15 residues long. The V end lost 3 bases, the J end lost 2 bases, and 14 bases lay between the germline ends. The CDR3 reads CASSPAPQGTYEQYF. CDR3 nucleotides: TGTGCCAGCTCACCGGCTCCCCAGGGAACCTACGAGCAGTACTTC.

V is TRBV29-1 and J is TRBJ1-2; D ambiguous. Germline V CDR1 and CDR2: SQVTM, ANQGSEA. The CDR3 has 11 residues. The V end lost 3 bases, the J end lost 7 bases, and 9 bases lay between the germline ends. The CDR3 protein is CSVEAGSGYTF. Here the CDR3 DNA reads TGCAGCGTTGAGGCGGGGAGTGGCTACACCTTC.

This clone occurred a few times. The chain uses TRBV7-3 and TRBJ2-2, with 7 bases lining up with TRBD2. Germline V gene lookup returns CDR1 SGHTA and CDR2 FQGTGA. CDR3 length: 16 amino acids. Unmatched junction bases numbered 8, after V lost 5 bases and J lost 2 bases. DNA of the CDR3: TGTGCCAGCAGCATCTCGGGACTAACTAACACCGGGGAGCTGTTTTTT. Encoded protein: CASSISGLTNTGELFF.

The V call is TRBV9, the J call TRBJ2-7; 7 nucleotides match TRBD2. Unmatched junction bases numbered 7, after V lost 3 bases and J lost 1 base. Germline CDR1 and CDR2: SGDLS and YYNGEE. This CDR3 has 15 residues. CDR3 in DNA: TGTGCCAGCAGCGCCCTCGGGACTAAATCCTACGAGCAGTACTTC. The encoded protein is CASSALGTKSYEQYF.